One and the same sample provided the 26 T cell receptor beta chains below, sequenced in a study of blood T cell repertoires in COVID-19 (dated by TCRdb to about 2020). The method was the immunoSEQ multiplex PCR assay. Imported from immuneACCESS, the table was reduced by TCRdb to in-frame sequences with V and J called. These copies leave out some clones; in studies compared against another copy, an unresolved V gene accounts for under half, and the cause of the remainder is not known. This sample gives 140,000 or so clones in total; around 87% of them show up just once. In total, the top ten clones hold approximately 40% of the sample. Sequenced: peripheral blood. The receptor source for this set is a man aged 50 or older who had recovered from COVID-19.

This clone was seen a single time. This chain links TRBV7-3 with TRBJ2-1; 9 bases align to TRBD2. The CDR3 covers 15 residues. Trimming took 2 bases from V and 10 from J; bases not matched to a gene: 9. Germline CDR1 is SGHTA and CDR2 is FQGTGA. CDR3 coding DNA: TGTGCCAGCAGCTTAGTGCCTAGCGGGGCACTGGAGCAGTTCTTC. This codes for CASSLVPSGALEQFF. Full variable domain (outside the CDR3, taken from reference TRBV7-3 and TRBJ2-1): GAGVSQTPSNKVTEKGKYVELRCDPISGHTALYWYRQSLGQGPEFLIYFQGTGAADDSGLPNDRFFAVRPEGSVSTLKIQRTERGDSAVYLCASSLVPSGALEQFFGPGTRLTVL.

The gene calls are TRBV4-3 and TRBJ1-2; D might be TRBD1 (5 bases). The germline V gene encodes CDR1 LGHNA and CDR2 YSLEER. The CDR3 loop spans 15 amino acids. Trimming took 4 bases from V and 1 from J, leaving 13 bases between them. The CDR3 is CASSPNRLVNYGYTF. CDR3 coding DNA: TGCGCCAGCAGCCCCAACAGGCTTGTTAACTATGGCTACACCTTC.

The V call is TRBV28, the J call TRBJ2-3; D remains ambiguous. The CDR3 has 11 amino acids. CDR1 and CDR2 (germline): MDHEN, SYDVKM. The V and J ends lost 6 bases and 6 bases respectively, with 7 bases between them. The CDR3 bases are TGTGCCAGCAGCGCGATGGATACGCAGTATTTT. Translation: CASSAMDTQYF.

This chain joins TRBV9 and TRBJ2-7; D is perhaps TRBD2 (5 bases). V lost 1 base and J 1 base, leaving 9 bases between the germline ends. This CDR3 has 14 amino acids. The germline CDR1 and CDR2 sequences are SGDLS and YYNGEE. The CDR3, as DNA: TGTGCCAGCAGCGTAAACGGGGATTCCTACGAGCAGTACTTC. It yields the protein CASSVNGDSYEQYF.

The chain couples TRBV5-1 to TRBJ2-7, with 7 bases that match TRBD2. With 2 bases clipped from V and 2 bases from J, the junction kept 7 bases outside the gene matches. There are 15 residues in the CDR3. CDR1 and CDR2 (germline): SGHRS, YFSETQ. The CDR3 region is CASSFRERGPYEQYF. In nucleotides, the CDR3 is TGCGCCAGCAGCTTCAGGGAGCGGGGACCCTACGAGCAGTACTTC.

This clone was seen only a few times. The V gene is TRBV27, the J gene TRBJ1-3, with D uncertain. From germline, CDR1 is MNHEY and CDR2 SMNVEV (reference sequence). The CDR3 runs 15 residues. V lost 5 bases, J lost 0 bases, and 11 bases lay in between. The CDR3 DNA reads as TGTGCCAGCAGTCGGGGTGGGGACTCTGGAAACACCATATATTTT. Amino acid sequence: CASSRGGDSGNTIYF.

This sequence joins TRBV27 and TRBJ2-3; possible D gene TRBD2, 6 bases. Per germline, CDR1 MNHEY and CDR2 SMNVEV (reference sequence). Trimming took off 2 bases at V and 4 bases at J, with 7 bases between the two ends. The CDR3 has 13 residues. CDR3 nucleotides: TGTGCCAGCAGTTTAACGGGGGCAGATACGCAGTATTTT. Translating gives CASSLTGADTQYF.

This clone was seen a single time. The rearrangement links TRBV3-1 (or the pseudogene TRBV3-2) to TRBJ1-1; no definite D call. CDR3 length equals 16 residues. Germline lookup yields CDR1 LGHDT and CDR2 YNNKEL (reference sequence). V shed 1 base and J shed 2 bases, with 14 bases lying between them. This chain's CDR3 is CASSQVEGGFNTEAFF. CDR3 nucleotide sequence: TGTGCCAGCAGCCAAGTAGAAGGCGGCTTTAACACTGAAGCTTTCTTT.

The chain uses TRBV19 and TRBJ1-1, with 12 nucleotides matching TRBD1. Germline V gene sequence: CDR1 LNHDA, CDR2 SQIVND (reference sequence). This CDR3 comprises 16 residues. The V gene end was trimmed by 5 bases and the J gene end by 3 bases; junction bases not matched to a gene: 7. The CDR3 sequence: CASSGRDRGPDTEAFF. CDR3 nucleotides: TGTGCCAGTAGTGGCCGGGACAGGGGGCCGGACACTGAAGCTTTCTTT.

The V call is TRBV7-9, the J call TRBJ1-1, with 7 bases matching TRBD1. Trimming took 5 bases from V and 1 from J; bases not matched to a gene: 7. The CDR3 runs 15 residues. Per the germline V gene, CDR1 is SEHNR and CDR2 is FQNEAQ (reference sequence). The DNA of the CDR3 is TGTGCCAGCAGCGGCGACGGGACAGCGAACACTGAAGCTTTCTTT. This encodes CASSGDGTANTEAFF.

In this sample, this clone turned up once. The gene calls are TRBV11-2 and TRBJ2-3, with 7 bases matching TRBD2. Germline V CDR1 and CDR2: SGHAT, FQNNGV. This CDR3 is 15 amino acids long. After removal of 5 bases from V and 0 bases from J, the junction contained 5 bases not matched to a gene. The chain's CDR3 is CASSIAGVSTDTQYF. In DNA, the CDR3 is TGTGCCAGCAGCATCGCGGGGGTGAGCACAGATACGCAGTATTTT. Full variable domain (outside the CDR3, taken from reference TRBV11-2 and TRBJ2-3): EAGVAQSPRYKIIEKRQSVAFWCNPISGHATLYWYQQILGQGPKLLIQFQNNGVVDDSQLPKDRFSAERLKGVDSTLKIQPAKLEDSAVYLCASSIAGVSTDTQYFGPGTRLTVL.

J is TRBJ1-2 and V is TRBV10-2; tentative D call: TRBD1 (5 bases). V lost 2 bases, J lost 7 bases, and 11 bases lay in between. This CDR3 has 13 residues. Germline V gene sequence: CDR1 WSHSY, CDR2 SAAADI. CDR3 nucleotides: TGCGCCAGCAGTGAGGGGCAGGGCGGTGGCTACACCTTC. It codes for CASSEGQGGGYTF.

This rearrangement joins TRBV25-1 to TRBJ2-5, with 8 bases matching TRBD2. The CDR3 is 14 amino acids. CDR1 is MGHDK, CDR2 SYGVNS, per germline. The V and J ends lost 3 bases and 5 bases, in that order; junction bases with no gene match: 5. This CDR3 reads CASSESGGPETQYF. The CDR3 DNA reads TGTGCCAGCAGTGAGTCGGGGGGGCCGGAGACCCAGTACTTC. The variable domain in full, completed from reference TRBV25-1 and TRBJ2-5, reads EADIYQTPRYLVIGTGKKITLECSQTMGHDKMYWYQQDPGMELHLIHYSYGVNSTEKGDLSSESTVSRIRTEHFPLTLESARPSHTSQYLCASSESGGPETQYFGPGTRLLVL.

This CDR3 is CASSRDRGRVGELFF. The CDR3 region has the DNA TGTGCCAGCAGTCGGGACAGGGGGCGAGTCGGGGAGCTGTTTTTT. This rearrangement joins TRBV6-2 or TRBV6-3 to TRBJ2-2; 12 bases line up with TRBD1. The CDR3 covers 15 residues. Germline trimming cut 5 bases from V and 7 bases from J; bases unmatched to any gene: 5. The germline V gene encodes CDR1 MNHEY and CDR2 SVGEGT.

The chain employs TRBV19 and TRBJ2-3, with D maybe TRBD2 (6 bases). Deletions cut 3 bases from V and 1 base from J, with 14 bases between. This CDR3 comprises 16 residues. Germline CDR1 reads LNHDA; CDR2 reads SQIVND (reference sequence). This CDR3 is CASSIGWGGGTDTQYF. In DNA form, the CDR3 reads TGTGCCAGTAGTATCGGGTGGGGCGGGGGCACAGATACGCAGTATTTT.

This chain joins TRBV4-2 and TRBJ2-3, with a tentative D call TRBD2 (7 bases). The V end was cut by 6 bases, the J end by 5 bases, with 18 bases between. CDR1 and CDR2 from the germline V gene are LGHNA and YNFKEQ. The CDR3 totals 15 residues. The chain's CDR3 is CASSLNRGARDTQYF. CDR3 bases: TGTGCCAGCAGTCTTAATCGGGGGGCTCGAGATACGCAGTATTTT.

V and J are TRBV3-1 (or the pseudogene TRBV3-2) and TRBJ1-3, with a tentative D call TRBD1 (6 bases). V lost 6 bases to trimming and J lost 0 bases, with 12 bases between them. The germline CDR1 and CDR2 sequences are LGHDT and YNNKEL (reference sequence). This CDR3 has 15 amino acids. CDR3 protein: CASSPTRGSGNTIYF. For the CDR3, the DNA is TGTGCCAGCAGTCCTACCAGGGGCTCTGGAAACACCATATATTTT.

This clone occurred once. J is TRBJ1-1 and V is TRBV6-2 or TRBV6-3; unclear D gene. Germline V gene data show CDR1 as MNHEY and CDR2 as SVGEGT. Trimming removed 2 bases from V and 2 bases from J, with 9 bases in between. The CDR3 covers 14 residues. The DNA of the CDR3 is TGTGCCAGCAGTTACCCCCAGGTCAACACTGAAGCTTTCTTT. This codes for CASSYPQVNTEAFF.

The chain carries TRBV5-1 and TRBJ2-3; TRBD2 matches 11 bases. The CDR3 sequence is 17 residues long. CDR1 SGHRS and CDR2 YFSETQ come from the germline V gene. V shed 0 bases and J 5 bases; nucleotides not matched to a gene: 8. CDR3: CASSLEGSGGAKDTQYF. The CDR3 DNA follows: TGCGCCAGCAGCTTGGAGGGTAGCGGGGGGGCGAAAGATACGCAGTATTTT.

J is TRBJ1-2 and V is TRBV6-5; 10 nucleotides agree with TRBD1. V lost 5 bases, J lost 7 bases, and 4 bases stayed unmatched. Looked up from germline, CDR1 is MNHEY and CDR2 is SVGAGI. The CDR3 has 13 residues. CDR3 protein: CASSQGQGFGYTF. The CDR3 bases are TGTGCCAGCAGTCAGGGACAGGGGTTTGGCTACACCTTC.

The V and J genes are TRBV6-6 and TRBJ2-7; D is possibly TRBD2 (6 bases). The V gene lost 8 bases and the J gene lost 6 bases, with 17 bases spanning the gap. This CDR3 contains 13 residues. Germline-derived CDR1 and CDR2 are MNHNY and SVGAGI (reference sequence). The CDR3 sequence is CASLGRFGGEQYF. The CDR3 coding sequence is TGTGCCAGCCTTGGCAGGTTCGGGGGCGAGCAGTACTTC.

The chain employs TRBV6-2 or TRBV6-3 and TRBJ1-1, with D maybe TRBD1 (5 bases). The V end was cut by 0 bases, the J end by 3 bases, with 8 bases between. Germline V gene sequence: CDR1 MNHEY, CDR2 SVGEGT. This CDR3 has 14 amino acids. The CDR3 loop reads CASSYSWGDTEAFF. The CDR3 DNA follows: TGTGCCAGCAGTTACTCTTGGGGGGACACTGAAGCTTTCTTT.

The chain uses TRBV11-3 and TRBJ2-1; D is uncertain. Germline values: CDR1 SGHNT, CDR2 YENEEA. The V and J ends lost 1 base and 10 bases respectively, with 11 bases between them. CDR3 length: 13 residues. Here the CDR3 reads CASSLGSGQEQFF. DNA for the CDR3: TGTGCCAGCAGCTTAGGTTCAGGTCAAGAGCAGTTCTTC.

This clone was seen just once. The V gene is TRBV3-1 (or the pseudogene TRBV3-2), the J gene TRBJ1-6; D is possibly TRBD1 (5 bases). Germline assignment: CDR1 LGHDT and CDR2 YNNKEL (reference sequence). The CDR3 extends over 13 amino acids. Trimming shortened V by 1 base and J by 11 bases, and 9 bases separated the two germline ends. The CDR3 reads CASSQVLTAPLHF. CDR3 coding DNA: TGTGCCAGCAGCCAAGTCTTGACAGCACCCCTCCACTTT.

This rearrangement joins TRBV7-2 to TRBJ2-2; tentative D call: TRBD1 (5 bases). The germline V and J ends were trimmed by 10 bases and 6 bases, with 18 bases remaining between them. Germline CDR1 reads SGHTA; CDR2 reads FQGNSA. This CDR3 is built from 14 residues. CDR3 sequence reads: CAKSTDESAGELFF. CDR3 DNA sequence: TGTGCCAAATCGACAGACGAGTCCGCCGGGGAGCTGTTTTTT.

The V and J genes are TRBV5-1 and TRBJ2-7; TRBD2 agrees at 8 bases. CDR1 and CDR2 (germline): SGHRS, YFSETQ. The CDR3 contains 18 residues. Germline trimming cut 1 base from V and 0 bases from J; bases unmatched to any gene: 12. Here the CDR3 reads CASSLWLAGRGNSYEQYF. The CDR3 nucleotides read TGCGCCAGCAGCTTGTGGCTAGCGGGCCGAGGTAACTCCTACGAGCAGTACTTC.